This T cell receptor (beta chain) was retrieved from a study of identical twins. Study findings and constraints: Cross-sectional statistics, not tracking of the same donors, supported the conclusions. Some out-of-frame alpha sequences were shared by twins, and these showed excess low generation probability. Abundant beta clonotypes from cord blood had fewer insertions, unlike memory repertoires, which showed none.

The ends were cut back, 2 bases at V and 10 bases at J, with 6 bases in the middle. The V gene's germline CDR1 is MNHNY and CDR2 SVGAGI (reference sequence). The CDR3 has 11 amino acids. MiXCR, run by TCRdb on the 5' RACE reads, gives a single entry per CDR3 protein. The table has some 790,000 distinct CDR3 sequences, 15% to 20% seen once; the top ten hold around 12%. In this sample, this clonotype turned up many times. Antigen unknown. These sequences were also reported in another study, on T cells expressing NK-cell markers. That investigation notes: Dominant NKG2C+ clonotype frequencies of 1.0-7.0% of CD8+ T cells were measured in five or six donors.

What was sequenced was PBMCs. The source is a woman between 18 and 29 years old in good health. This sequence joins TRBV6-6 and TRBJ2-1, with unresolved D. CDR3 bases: TGTGCCAGCAGTTACGGTCGGGAGCAGTTCTTC. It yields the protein CASSYGREQFF.